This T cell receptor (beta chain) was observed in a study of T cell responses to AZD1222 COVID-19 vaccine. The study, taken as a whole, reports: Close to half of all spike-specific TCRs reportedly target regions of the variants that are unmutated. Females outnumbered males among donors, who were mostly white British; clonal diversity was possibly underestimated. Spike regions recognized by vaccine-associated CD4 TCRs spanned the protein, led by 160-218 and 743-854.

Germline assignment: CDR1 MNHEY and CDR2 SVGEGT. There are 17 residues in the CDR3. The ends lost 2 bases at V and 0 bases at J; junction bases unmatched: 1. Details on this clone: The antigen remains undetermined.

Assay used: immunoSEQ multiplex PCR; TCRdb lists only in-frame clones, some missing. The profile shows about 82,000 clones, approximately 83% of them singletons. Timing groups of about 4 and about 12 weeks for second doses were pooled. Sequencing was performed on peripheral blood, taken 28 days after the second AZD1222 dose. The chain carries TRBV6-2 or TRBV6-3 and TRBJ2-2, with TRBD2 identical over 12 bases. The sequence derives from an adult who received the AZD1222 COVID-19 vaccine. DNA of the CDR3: TGTGCCAGCAGTTACCGGACTAGCGGGGCGAACACCGGGGAGCTGTTTTTT. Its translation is CASSYRTSGANTGELFF.